The source of this T cell receptor (beta chain) is a study of Graves' ophthalmopathy and Graves' hyperthyroidism. Germline CDR1 reads SGHDT; CDR2 reads YYEEEE. Trimming removed 1 base at V and 6 bases at J, with 11 bases between. This CDR3 has 13 amino acids. Amplifying from RNA transcripts, the study obtained TCR beta CDR3 regions. Scientists carried out first-round RT-PCR using HTBI primers and then a second-round multiplex PCR. TCRdb fed the multiplex PCR reads into MiXCR, producing one record per CDR3 protein. The sample lists about 740,000 distinct CDR3 sequences; roughly two fifths were seen once. This clonotype was detected a few times. Disease in donors with ophthalmopathy had moderate-to-severe activity, CAS ≥3, NOSPECS ≥4 and under 3 months' duration. PBMCs were obtained from 10 ml of fresh peripheral blood.

The chain couples TRBV5-6 to TRBJ2-7; no reliable D call. The source of this sequence is an adult man with Graves' ophthalmopathy. The specimen was peripheral blood. The CDR3 loop reads CASSLPALAEQYF. CDR3 DNA: TGTGCCAGCAGCTTGCCGGCCCTCGCCGAGCAGTACTTC.